Below, one T cell receptor (beta chain) is given with its context. Antigen specificity is unknown. This entry belongs to a study of monozygotic twins with inflammatory bowel disease. General study results and limits: Healthy co-twins, by inverse Simpson, had higher TCRbeta diversity than their siblings with IBD. Immunosuppressive treatments were not uniform, and this may have added variability to patient repertoires.

Making each TCR library took around 3,300 ng of total RNA. One entry per CDR3 protein, without DNA, is what TCRdb gives after re-calling the 5' RACE reads. The specimen's table records around 97,000 distinct CDR3 sequences. The CDR3 spans 16 residues. The germline gives CDR1 SGHRS, CDR2 YFSETQ. This receptor was identified in a human donor with ulcerative colitis or Crohn's disease, or a healthy co-twin of an affected twin (not recorded which). The specimen was blood. The chain recombines TRBV5-1 with TRBJ2-1. The CDR3 sequence is CASSNLGSSSYNEQFF.